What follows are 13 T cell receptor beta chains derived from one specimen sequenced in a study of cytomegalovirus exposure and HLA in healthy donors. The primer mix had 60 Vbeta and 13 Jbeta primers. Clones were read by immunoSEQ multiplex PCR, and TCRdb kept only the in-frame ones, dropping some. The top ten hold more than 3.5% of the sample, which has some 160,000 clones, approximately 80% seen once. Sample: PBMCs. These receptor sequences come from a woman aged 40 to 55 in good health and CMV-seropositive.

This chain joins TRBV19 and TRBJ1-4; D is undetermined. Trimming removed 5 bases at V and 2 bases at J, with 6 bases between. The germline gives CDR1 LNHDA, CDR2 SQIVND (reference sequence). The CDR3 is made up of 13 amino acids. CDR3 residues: CASSFQTNEKLFF. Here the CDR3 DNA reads TGTGCCAGTAGTTTTCAGACTAATGAAAAACTGTTTTTT.

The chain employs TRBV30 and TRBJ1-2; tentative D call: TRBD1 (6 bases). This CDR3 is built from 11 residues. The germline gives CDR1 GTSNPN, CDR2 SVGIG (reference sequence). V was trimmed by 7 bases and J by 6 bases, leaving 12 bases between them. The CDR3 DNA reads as TGTGCCTCTACAGGGTTAAATGGCTACACCTTC. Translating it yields CASTGLNGYTF.

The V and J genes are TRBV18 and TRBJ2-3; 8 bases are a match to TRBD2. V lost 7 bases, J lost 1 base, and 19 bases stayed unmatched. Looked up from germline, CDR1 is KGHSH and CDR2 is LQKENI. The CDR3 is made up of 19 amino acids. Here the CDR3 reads CASFGDSRLGREGTDTQYF. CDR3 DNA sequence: TGTGCCAGCTTTGGGGATAGTCGACTAGGGCGGGAGGGCACAGATACGCAGTATTTT.

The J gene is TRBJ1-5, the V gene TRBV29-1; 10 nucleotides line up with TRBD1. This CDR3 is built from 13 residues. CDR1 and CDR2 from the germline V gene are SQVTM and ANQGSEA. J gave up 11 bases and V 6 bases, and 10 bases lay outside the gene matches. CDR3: CSVGTGALGAQHF. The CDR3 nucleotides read TGCAGCGTCGGGACAGGGGCTCTAGGGGCCCAGCATTTT.

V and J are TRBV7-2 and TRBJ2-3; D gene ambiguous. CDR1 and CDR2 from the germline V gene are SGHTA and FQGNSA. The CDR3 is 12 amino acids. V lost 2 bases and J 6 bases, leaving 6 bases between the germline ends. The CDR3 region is CASSLILDTQYF. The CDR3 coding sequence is TGTGCCAGCAGCTTAATATTGGATACGCAGTATTTT. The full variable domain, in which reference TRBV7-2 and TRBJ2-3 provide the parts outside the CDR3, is GAGVSQSPSNKVTEKGKDVELRCDPISGHTALYWYRQSLGQGLEFLIYFQGNSAPDKSGLPSDRFSAERTGGSVSTLTIQRTQQEDSAVYLCASSLILDTQYFGPGTRLTVL.

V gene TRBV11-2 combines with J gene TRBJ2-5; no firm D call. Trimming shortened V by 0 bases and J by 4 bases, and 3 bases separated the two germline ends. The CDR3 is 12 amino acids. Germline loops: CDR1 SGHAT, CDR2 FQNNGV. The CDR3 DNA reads TGTGCCAGCAGCTTAGAGCGAGAGACCCAGTACTTC. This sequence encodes CASSLERETQYF. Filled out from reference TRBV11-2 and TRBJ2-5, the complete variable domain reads EAGVAQSPRYKIIEKRQSVAFWCNPISGHATLYWYQQILGQGPKLLIQFQNNGVVDDSQLPKDRFSAERLKGVDSTLKIQPAKLEDSAVYLCASSLERETQYFGPGTRLLVL.

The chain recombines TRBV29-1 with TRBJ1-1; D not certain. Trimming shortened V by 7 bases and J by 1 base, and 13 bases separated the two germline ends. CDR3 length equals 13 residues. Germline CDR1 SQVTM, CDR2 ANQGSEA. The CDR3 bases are TGCAGCGACCGACAAACACCGAACACTGAAGCTTTCTTT. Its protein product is CSDRQTPNTEAFF.

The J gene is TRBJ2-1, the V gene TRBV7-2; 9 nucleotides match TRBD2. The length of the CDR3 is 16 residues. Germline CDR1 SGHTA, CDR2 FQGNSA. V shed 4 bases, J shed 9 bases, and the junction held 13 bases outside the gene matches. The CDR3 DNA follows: TGTGCCAGCAGCTCCCAACCAGGGACTAGCTCAGGTGAGCAGTTCTTC. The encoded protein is CASSSQPGTSSGEQFF.

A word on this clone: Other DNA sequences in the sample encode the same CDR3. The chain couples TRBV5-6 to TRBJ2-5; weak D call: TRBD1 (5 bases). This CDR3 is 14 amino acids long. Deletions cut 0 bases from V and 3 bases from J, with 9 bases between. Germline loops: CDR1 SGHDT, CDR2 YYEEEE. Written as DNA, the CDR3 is TGTGCCAGCAGCTTGGTGCAGGGTAAAGAGACCCAGTACTTC. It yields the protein CASSLVQGKETQYF.

The chain's CDR3 is CASIPAGGFGEQYF. The CDR3 nucleotides read TGTGCCAGCATTCCAGCAGGGGGCTTTGGCGAGCAGTACTTC. V and J are TRBV2 and TRBJ2-7, with 8 bases that match TRBD1. Germline V CDR1 and CDR2: SNHLY, FYNNEI. The CDR3 is 14 residues long. The V gene end was trimmed by 7 bases and the J gene end by 6 bases; junction bases not matched to a gene: 11.

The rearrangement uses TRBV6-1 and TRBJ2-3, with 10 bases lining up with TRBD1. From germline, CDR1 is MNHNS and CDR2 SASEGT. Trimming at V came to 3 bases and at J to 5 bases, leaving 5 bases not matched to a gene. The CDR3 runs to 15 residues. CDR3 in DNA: TGTGCCAGCAGTGAGAGGACAGGGGGTCGAGATACGCAGTATTTT. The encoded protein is CASSERTGGRDTQYF.

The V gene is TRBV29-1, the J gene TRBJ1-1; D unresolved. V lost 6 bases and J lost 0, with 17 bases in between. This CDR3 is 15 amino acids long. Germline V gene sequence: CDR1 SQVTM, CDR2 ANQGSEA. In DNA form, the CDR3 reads TGCAGCGTCTTCAGGCGAGGAGGGATGAACACTGAAGCTTTCTTT. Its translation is CSVFRRGGMNTEAFF.

CDR3 DNA: TGTGCCAGTAGCGGGGGGCCCCAGACCCAGTACTTC. Translation gives CASSGGPQTQYF. The rearrangement links TRBV25-1 to TRBJ2-5, with TRBD2 matching 10 bases. The germline V gene encodes CDR1 MGHDK and CDR2 SYGVNS. V was pared by 9 bases and J by 6 bases, with 4 bases of the junction left unmatched. This CDR3 has 12 amino acids.